This T cell receptor (beta chain) was profiled in a study of blood T cell repertoires in COVID-19 (TCRdb year 2020). As for the study more broadly: The collaborator samples originated in the United States, Italy and Spain and spanned the acute and convalescent phases of COVID-19. The material from the prospective study consisted of cDNA or gDNA derived from T cells, B-cell-depleted T cells, or PBMCs. The dataset comprised deeply sampled blood TCRbeta repertoires from subjects exposed to, actively infected with, or recovered from COVID-19. The samples were drawn from the first 160 participants of the ongoing ImmuneRACE study and from over a thousand subjects provided by 6 global collaborators. Sample metadata almost always included a de-identified subject ID, COVID-19 status, age in years and sex. Where available, HLA class I and class II types were taken from metadata supplied by the sample provider and were not determined by assay-based typing. The repertoires were made available in a free public database intended to serve as a resource for research on the immune response to SARS-CoV-2. Study-wide findings and limitations: How much clinical and demographic metadata was included differed by source and by participant, and the metadata was provided uncurated.

The immunoSEQ Assay, a bias-controlled multiplex PCR, was used to amplify TCRbeta CDR3 regions from genomic DNA. Processing in the source paper ran as follows. The number of nucleated cells in each sample was estimated from the amplification of reference gene primers within the assay. To quantify the absolute abundance of each unique TCRbeta CDR3 rearrangement, sequence reads were collapsed and filtered. For each sample, productive Simpson clonality was calculated by taking the square root of Simpson's diversity index across productive rearrangements. TCRdb mirrors the immuneACCESS table, restricted to in-frame sequences. Some clones are absent from its copies; in checked studies, under half trace to an unresolved V gene, and the reason for the others is unknown. Clone size and V and J calls were adopted from that table, with D and trimming inferred from the DNA. The sample has 250,000 or so clones on record, 80% to 85% of them singletons. 1.5% of the sample is in the top ten clones.

The V end gives up 4 bases and the J end 6 bases, leaving 6 bases in the junction not matched to a gene. From a lookup of the germline V gene (reference sequence), CDR1 and CDR2 are MNHNY and SVGAGI. Reading from cysteine to phenylalanine, the CDR3 counts 13 amino acids. Only the CDR3 part of the read is kept: 39 bases, read in frame from the first base. Another Seattle source contributed samples from volunteer blood donors who had recovered from COVID-19. Each collaborating institution followed its own protocols to collect whole blood in K2EDTA tubes. For TCRbeta analysis, collaborator samples were shipped as frozen whole blood, as isolated PBMCs, or as DNA extracted from either sample type. Comments on this clone: The antigen it recognizes is unknown. Base qualities are not at hand, and no much larger clone is one base apart.

The receptor was isolated from a middle-aged woman who had recovered from COVID-19. The sequence links TRBV6-6 to TRBJ2-7; TRBD1 aligns with 7 central bases. Specimen: peripheral blood. The CDR3 here reads CASSFQGVGEQYF. The nucleotides read TGTGCCAGCAGTTTCCAGGGGGTCGGCGAGCAGTACTTC.